These 3 T cell receptor beta chains share one sample of origin, sequenced in a study of blood T cell repertoires in COVID-19. Sequencing used immunoSEQ multiplex PCR; TCRdb keeps in-frame clones, though not all of them. The table has 130,000 to 150,000 clones, 80% to 90% seen once. What was sequenced was peripheral blood. Source of these receptors: a human donor with acute or convalescent COVID-19. The donor label of this sample is uncertain.

This rearrangement joins TRBV28 to TRBJ1-5; 10 positions match TRBD1. Trimming at V came to 6 bases and at J to 0 bases, leaving 17 bases not matched to a gene. Germline values: CDR1 MDHEN, CDR2 SYDVKM. This CDR3 is 20 amino acids long. CDR3 nucleotides: TGTGCCAGCAGCTCAAACGGTCCGGGACAGGGGCGACATAGCAATCAGCCCCAGCATTTT. It encodes CASSSNGPGQGRHSNQPQHF.

The chain couples TRBV28 to TRBJ1-2, with D possibly matching TRBD1 (5 bases). V lost 2 bases, J lost 4 bases, and 11 bases lay in between. The CDR3 covers 14 residues. Germline V gene sequence: CDR1 MDHEN, CDR2 SYDVKM. The CDR3 DNA sequence: TGTGCCAGCAGTTTAACAGGCAGCCCCTATGGCTACACCTTC. The encoded protein is CASSLTGSPYGYTF.

The chain joins TRBV5-1 to TRBJ2-6; the D gene is possibly TRBD2 (5 bases). Looked up from germline, CDR1 is SGHRS and CDR2 is YFSETQ. There are 15 residues in the CDR3. With 0 bases removed from V and 4 bases from J, the gap between germline ends came to 8 bases. The CDR3 here is CASSLGGPGANVLTF. The CDR3 DNA reads as TGCGCCAGCAGCTTGGGAGGGCCCGGGGCCAACGTCCTGACTTTC.